This entry is about one T cell receptor beta chain. What it recognizes is unknown. The sample belongs to a study of monozygotic twins with inflammatory bowel disease. The study's findings and limits: Healthy co-twins, by inverse Simpson, had higher TCRbeta diversity than their siblings with IBD.

T cells were not sorted, and total RNA was isolated straight from whole blood. Germline CDR1 is SGDLS and CDR2 is YYNGEE. CDR3 length: 11 residues. Addition of UMIs with a 6-nucleotide sample barcode was achieved by template switching. TCRdb reprocessed the 5' RACE reads, keeping one entry per CDR3 protein, no DNA. The listing contains around 410,000 distinct CDR3 sequences. The clonotype was recovered from a human donor with ulcerative colitis or Crohn's disease, or a healthy co-twin of an affected twin (not recorded which). The chain carries TRBV9 and TRBJ1-1. The sample consisted of blood. The chain's CDR3 is CASSVGPEAFF.